The table lists the clone carrying this T cell receptor (beta chain) with a count of one. Its antigen is not known. Trimming cost V 5 bases and J 5 bases; bases outside gene matches: 13. The CDR3 covers 17 residues. In germline, CDR1 is SGHTA, CDR2 FQGTGA. Patients were adults with ileal or ileocolonic Crohn's disease needing resection. These data are taken from a study of T cell repertoires in ileal Crohn's disease. Measured with immunoSEQ multiplex PCR; TCRdb has only the in-frame clones, and not every one. The table has some 12,000 clones, roughly 76% seen once. Points from the study as a whole: Compared with CD4 T cells, sorted CD8 cells carried more expanded clones.

The sequenced sample was ileal tissue. This chain uses TRBV7-3 with TRBJ2-3; 10 bases map to TRBD2. This sequence originates from an adult with Crohn's disease. The CDR3 DNA reads TGTGCCAGCAGCCCGCACCCCTTAGCGGGGGGTGGAGATACGCAGTATTTT. Amino acids: CASSPHPLAGGGDTQYF.